These T cell receptor beta chains were read from a single sample in a study of shared clonotypes between healthy human individuals. Sequenced by immunoSEQ multiplex PCR; TCRdb stores in-frame clones only, minus some. The repertoire has 950,000 to 1,100,000 clones, under 80% of them found once; the top ten carry approximately 1.3%. Sequenced: memory CD4+ T cells sorted from blood. All receptors come from a man younger than 35 in good health. The CDR3 runs from the conserved cysteine through the conserved F or W.

TRBV5-1 | 14 | CASSLGGDNYGYTF
TRBV5-1 | 15 | CASSGGHLGSYEQYF
TRBV7-2 | 15 | CASSLGDRGAQPQHF
TRBV11-3 | 14 | CASSLDGTGDTQYF
TRBV28 | 15 | CASSSEGQGNSPLHF
TRBV19 | 15 | CASSFSHANTGELFF
TRBV7-3 | 13 | CASSTGQGGPQHF
TRBV5-1 | 15 | CATSPSQRELNEQFF
TRBV15 | 17 | CATSRGREGLYPHEQYF
TRBV25-1 | 16 | CASEESGGRVYNEQFF
TRBV6-6 | 13 | CASSIGGGYEQYF
TRBV30 | 15 | CAWSVRIGSNSPLHF
TRBV6-5 | 13 | CASSYSGEETQYF
TRBV6-5 | 14 | CATKRGSTNEKLFF
TRBV18 | 13 | CASADSSSEKLFF